These 5 T cell receptor beta chains were sequenced from one sample in a study of control samples from healthy donors and cancer patients (dated by TCRdb to the early 2020s). Libraries were made using the immunoSEQ multiplex PCR assay. The clones in this table, taken by TCRdb from immuneACCESS, are in-frame only. Not every clone is retained; where verified, under half of the shortfall comes from an unresolved V gene, and the cause of the rest is unknown. This sample comprises about 140,000 clones, about 90% of them detected only once. 6% to 9% of the sample belongs to the ten largest clones. Sequenced: blood. The receptors stem from a man between 18 and 35 years old in good health.

The CDR3 loop reads CASSPTRGGGYTF. The CDR3 DNA sequence: TGTGCCAGCAGCCCTACCCGGGGGGGTGGCTACACCTTC. The rearrangement joins TRBV27 to TRBJ1-2, with D possibly TRBD1 on 5 matching bases. Germline V gene sequence: CDR1 MNHEY, CDR2 SMNVEV (reference sequence). V lost 6 bases, J lost 7 bases, and 15 bases lay in between. This CDR3 region has 13 residues.

This chain links TRBV18 with TRBJ1-1; 10 bases map to TRBD1. The V gene's germline CDR1 is KGHSH and CDR2 LQKENI. Trimming removed 3 bases from V and 6 bases from J; junction bases left unmatched: 1. The CDR3 runs 13 residues. The CDR3: CASSPGQGAEAFF. In DNA, the CDR3 is TGTGCCAGCTCACCCGGACAGGGGGCTGAAGCTTTCTTT.

The rearrangement links TRBV30 to TRBJ1-1, with 7 bases aligning to TRBD1. CDR1 GTSNPN and CDR2 SVGIG come from the germline V gene (reference sequence). The CDR3 spans 17 residues. Germline trimming cut 0 bases from V and 4 bases from J; bases unmatched to any gene: 14. As DNA, the CDR3 is TGTGCCTGGAGTGTAACGCGATTTAACAGGGGTGGCACTGAAGCTTTCTTT. Its protein is CAWSVTRFNRGGTEAFF.

The chain joins TRBV9 to TRBJ2-3, with 9 positions matching TRBD2. Germline V gives CDR1 SGDLS, CDR2 YYNGEE. With 1 base clipped from V and 3 bases from J, the junction kept 6 bases outside the gene matches. The CDR3 consists of 16 residues. The CDR3 DNA is TGTGCCAGCAGCGTATCGGCGGGGGGGTCGACAGATACGCAGTATTTT. Translated, it gives CASSVSAGGSTDTQYF.

This clone was seen just once. The rearrangement links TRBV2 to TRBJ2-7; D gene unclear. Germline CDR1 SNHLY, CDR2 FYNNEI. Trimming pared 0 bases from V and 2 bases from J, leaving 11 bases between. This CDR3 comprises 15 residues. CDR3 DNA: TGTGCCAGCAGTGAAGCGCTAGACACGACCTACGAGCAGTACTTC. This codes for CASSEALDTTYEQYF.